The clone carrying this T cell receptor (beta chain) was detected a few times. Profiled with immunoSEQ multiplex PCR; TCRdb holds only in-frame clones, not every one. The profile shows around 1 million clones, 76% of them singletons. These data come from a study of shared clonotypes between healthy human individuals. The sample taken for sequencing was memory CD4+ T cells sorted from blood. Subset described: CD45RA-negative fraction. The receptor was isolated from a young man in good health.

CDR3 sequence (DNA): TGTGCCAGCTCGAGGCGTTTACAGGGGTACGAGCAGTACTTC. Protein product: CASSRRLQGYEQYF. V gene TRBV27 combines with J gene TRBJ2-7; 7 bases are a match to TRBD1. CDR1 and CDR2 from the germline V gene are MNHEY and SMNVEV (reference sequence). V trimming: 8 bases; J trimming: 4 bases; junction bases outside the gene matches: 11. This CDR3 is built from 14 residues.